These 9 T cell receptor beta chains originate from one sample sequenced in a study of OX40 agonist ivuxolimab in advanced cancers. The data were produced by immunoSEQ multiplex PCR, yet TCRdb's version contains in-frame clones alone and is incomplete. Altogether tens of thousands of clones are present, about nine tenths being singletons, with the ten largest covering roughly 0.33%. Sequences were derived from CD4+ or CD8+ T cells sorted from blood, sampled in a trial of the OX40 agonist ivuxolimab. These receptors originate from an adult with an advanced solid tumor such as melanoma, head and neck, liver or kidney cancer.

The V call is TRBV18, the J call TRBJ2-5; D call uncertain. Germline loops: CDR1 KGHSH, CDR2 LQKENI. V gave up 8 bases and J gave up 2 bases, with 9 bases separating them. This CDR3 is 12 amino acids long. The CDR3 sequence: CASSPEQETQYF. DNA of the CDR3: TGTGCCAGCAGCCCCGAACAAGAGACCCAGTACTTC.

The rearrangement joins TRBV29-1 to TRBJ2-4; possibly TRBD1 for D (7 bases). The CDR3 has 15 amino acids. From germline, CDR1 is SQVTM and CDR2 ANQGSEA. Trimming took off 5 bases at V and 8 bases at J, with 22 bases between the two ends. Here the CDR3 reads CSVPDRAGPKHIQYF. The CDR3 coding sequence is TGCAGCGTTCCCGACAGGGCGGGACCAAAACACATTCAGTACTTC.

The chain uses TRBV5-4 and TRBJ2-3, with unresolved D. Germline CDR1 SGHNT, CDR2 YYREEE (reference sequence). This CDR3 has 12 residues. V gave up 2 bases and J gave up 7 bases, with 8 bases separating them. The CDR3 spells CASSLSSHTQYF. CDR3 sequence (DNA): TGTGCCAGCAGCTTAAGTTCTCATACGCAGTATTTT. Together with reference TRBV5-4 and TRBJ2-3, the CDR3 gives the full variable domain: ETGVTQSPTHLIKTRGQQVTLRCSSQSGHNTVSWYQQALGQGPQFIFQYYREEENGRGNFPPRFSGLQFPNYSSELNVNALELDDSALYLCASSLSSHTQYFGPGTRLTVL.

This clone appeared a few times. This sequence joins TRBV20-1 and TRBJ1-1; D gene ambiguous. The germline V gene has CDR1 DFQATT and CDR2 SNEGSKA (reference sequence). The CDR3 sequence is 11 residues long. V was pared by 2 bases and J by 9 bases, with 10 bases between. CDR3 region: CSARPRIQAFF. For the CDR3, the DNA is TGCAGTGCTAGACCCAGGATTCAAGCTTTCTTT.

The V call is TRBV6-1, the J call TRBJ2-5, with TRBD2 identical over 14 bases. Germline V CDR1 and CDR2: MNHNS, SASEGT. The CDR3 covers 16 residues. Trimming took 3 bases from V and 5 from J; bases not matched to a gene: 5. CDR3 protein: CASSDGTSGSGETQYF. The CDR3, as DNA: TGTGCCAGCAGTGATGGGACTAGCGGGAGTGGGGAGACCCAGTACTTC.

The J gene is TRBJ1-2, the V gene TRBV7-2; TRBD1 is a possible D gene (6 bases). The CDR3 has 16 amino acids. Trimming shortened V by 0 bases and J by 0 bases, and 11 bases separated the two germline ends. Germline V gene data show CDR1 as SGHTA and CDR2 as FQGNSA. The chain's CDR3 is CASSLAGGGSNYGYTF. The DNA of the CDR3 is TGTGCCAGCAGCTTAGCTGGAGGGGGTTCTAACTATGGCTACACCTTC.

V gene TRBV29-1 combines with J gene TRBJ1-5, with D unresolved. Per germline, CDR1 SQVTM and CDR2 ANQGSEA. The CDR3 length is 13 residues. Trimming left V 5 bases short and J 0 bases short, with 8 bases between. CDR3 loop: CSVSWGSNQPQHF. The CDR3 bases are TGCAGCGTTAGCTGGGGTAGCAATCAGCCCCAGCATTTT.

The CDR3 nucleotides read TGTGCCTGGAGTGTAGCGTGGGATACGCAGTATTTT. Encoded protein: CAWSVAWDTQYF. The rearrangement uses TRBV30 and TRBJ2-3; no clear D. The CDR3 totals 12 residues. The germline gives CDR1 GTSNPN, CDR2 SVGIG (reference sequence). With 0 bases removed from V and 6 bases from J, the gap between germline ends came to 7 bases. Combining the CDR3 with reference TRBV30 and TRBJ2-3 gives the whole variable domain SQTIHQWPATLVQPVGSPLSLECTVEGTSNPNLYWYRQAAGRGLQLLFYSVGIGQISSEVPQNLSASRPQDRQFILSSKKLLLSDSGFYLCAWSVAWDTQYFGPGTRLTVL.

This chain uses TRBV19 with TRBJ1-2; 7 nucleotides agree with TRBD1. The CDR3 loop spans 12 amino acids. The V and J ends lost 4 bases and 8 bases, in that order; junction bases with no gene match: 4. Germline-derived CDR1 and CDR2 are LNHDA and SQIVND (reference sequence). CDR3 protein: CASSNQGGGYTF. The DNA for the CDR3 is TGTGCCAGTAGTAATCAGGGGGGAGGCTACACCTTC.